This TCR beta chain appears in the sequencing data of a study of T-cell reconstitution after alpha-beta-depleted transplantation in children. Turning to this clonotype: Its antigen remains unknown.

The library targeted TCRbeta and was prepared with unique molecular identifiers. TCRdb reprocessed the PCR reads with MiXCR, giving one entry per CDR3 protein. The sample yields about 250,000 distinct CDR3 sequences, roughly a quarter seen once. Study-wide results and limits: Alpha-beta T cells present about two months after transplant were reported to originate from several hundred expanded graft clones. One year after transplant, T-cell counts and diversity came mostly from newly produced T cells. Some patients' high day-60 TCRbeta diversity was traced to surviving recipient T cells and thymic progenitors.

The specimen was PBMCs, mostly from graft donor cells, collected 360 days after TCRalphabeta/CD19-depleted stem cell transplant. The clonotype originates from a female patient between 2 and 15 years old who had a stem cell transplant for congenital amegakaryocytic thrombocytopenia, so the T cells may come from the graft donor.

CDR3 nucleotides: TGTGCCAGCAACACTGGGAACTATGGCTACACCTTC. The encoded protein is CASNTGNYGYTF. V usage is TRBV28 and J usage is TRBJ1-2; D call uncertain. Per the germline V gene, CDR1 is MDHEN and CDR2 is SYDVKM. Deletions cut 7 bases from V and 2 bases from J, with 8 bases between. The CDR3 has 12 residues.